This T cell receptor (beta chain) appears in the sequencing data of a study of blood T cell repertoires in COVID-19. The overall study: The United States, Italy and Spain were the sources of the acute and convalescent COVID-19 samples. PBMCs, B-cell-depleted T cells, or T cells provided the cDNA or gDNA that made up the material.

The method was immunoSEQ multiplex PCR; TCRdb's version includes in-frame clones alone and lacks a portion of them. Among 240,000 or so clones, approximately 80% were seen once, and the ten largest hold roughly 10%. The CDR3 is 12 amino acids. V was pared by 1 base and J by 6 bases, with 6 bases between. Germline lookup yields CDR1 SEHNR and CDR2 FQNEAQ (reference sequence). Sample: peripheral blood. The chain couples TRBV7-9 to TRBJ1-2, with D possibly TRBD1 on 5 matching bases. The TCR sequence derives from a woman at least 80 years old with acute or convalescent COVID-19. CDR3 residues: CASSLGQNGYTF. The CDR3 DNA sequence: TGTGCCAGCAGCTTAGGACAGAATGGCTACACCTTC.